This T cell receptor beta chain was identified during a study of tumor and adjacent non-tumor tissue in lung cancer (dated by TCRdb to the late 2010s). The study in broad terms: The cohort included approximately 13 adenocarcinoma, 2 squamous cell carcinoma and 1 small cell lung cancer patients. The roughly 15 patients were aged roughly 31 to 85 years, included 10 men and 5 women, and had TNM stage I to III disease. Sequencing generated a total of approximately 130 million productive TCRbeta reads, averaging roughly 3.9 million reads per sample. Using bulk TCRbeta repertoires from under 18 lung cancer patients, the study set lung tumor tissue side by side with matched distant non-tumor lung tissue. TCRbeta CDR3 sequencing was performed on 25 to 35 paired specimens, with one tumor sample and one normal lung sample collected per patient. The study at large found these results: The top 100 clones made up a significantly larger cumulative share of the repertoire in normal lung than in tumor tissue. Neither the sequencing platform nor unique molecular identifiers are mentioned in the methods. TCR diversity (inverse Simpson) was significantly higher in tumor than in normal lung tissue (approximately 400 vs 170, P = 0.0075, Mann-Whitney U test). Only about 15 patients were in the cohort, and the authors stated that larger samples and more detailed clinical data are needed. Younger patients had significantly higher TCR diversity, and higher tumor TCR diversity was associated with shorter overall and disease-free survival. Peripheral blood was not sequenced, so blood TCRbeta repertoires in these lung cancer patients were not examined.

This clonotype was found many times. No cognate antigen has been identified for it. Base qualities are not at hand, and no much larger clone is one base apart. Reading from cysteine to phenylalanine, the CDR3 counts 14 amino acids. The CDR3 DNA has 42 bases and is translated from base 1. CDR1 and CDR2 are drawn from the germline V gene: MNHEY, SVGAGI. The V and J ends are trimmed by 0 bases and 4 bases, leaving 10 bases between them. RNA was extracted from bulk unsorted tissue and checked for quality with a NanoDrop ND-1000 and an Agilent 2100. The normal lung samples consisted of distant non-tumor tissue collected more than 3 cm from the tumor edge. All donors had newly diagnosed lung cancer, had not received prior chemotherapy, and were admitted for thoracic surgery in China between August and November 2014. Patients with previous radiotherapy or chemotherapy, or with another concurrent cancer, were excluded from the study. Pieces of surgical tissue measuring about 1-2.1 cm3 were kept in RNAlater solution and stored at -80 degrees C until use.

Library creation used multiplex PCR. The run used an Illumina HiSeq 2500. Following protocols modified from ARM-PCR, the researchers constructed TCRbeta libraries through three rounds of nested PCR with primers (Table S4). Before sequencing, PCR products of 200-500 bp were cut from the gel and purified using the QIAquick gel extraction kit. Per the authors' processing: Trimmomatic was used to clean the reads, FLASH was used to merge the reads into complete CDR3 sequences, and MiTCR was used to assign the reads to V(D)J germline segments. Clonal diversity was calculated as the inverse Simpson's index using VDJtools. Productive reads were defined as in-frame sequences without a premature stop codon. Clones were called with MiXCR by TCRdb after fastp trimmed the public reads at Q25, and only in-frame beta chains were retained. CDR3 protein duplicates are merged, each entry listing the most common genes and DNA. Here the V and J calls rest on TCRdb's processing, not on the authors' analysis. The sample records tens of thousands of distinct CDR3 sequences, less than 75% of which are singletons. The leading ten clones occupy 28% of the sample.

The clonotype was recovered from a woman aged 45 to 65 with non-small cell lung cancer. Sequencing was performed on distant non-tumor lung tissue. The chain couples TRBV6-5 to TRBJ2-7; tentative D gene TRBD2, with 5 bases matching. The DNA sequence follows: TGTGCCAGCAGTTACTCCTCGGGGTTTTACGAGCAGTACTTC. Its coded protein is CASSYSSGFYEQYF.